One and the same sample provided the 28 T cell receptor beta chains below, sequenced in a study of T cell repertoires in ileal Crohn's disease. Using immunoSEQ multiplex PCR, the repertoire was profiled, and TCRdb retains in-frame clones only, with some absent. The data contain about 6,600 clones, over 75% of them singletons. Noted time point: inflamed ileum from the surgical specimen. The sample comprised ileal tissue. These receptor sequences come from an adult with Crohn's disease.

The gene calls are TRBV5-1 and TRBJ2-3; no definite D call. The CDR3 runs to 14 residues. Trimming removed 0 bases at V and 0 bases at J, with 5 bases between. Germline CDR1 reads SGHRS; CDR2 reads YFSETQ. Here the CDR3 DNA reads TGCGCCAGCAGCTTGGCGTCTAGCACAGATACGCAGTATTTT. This translates into CASSLASSTDTQYF.

V usage is TRBV7-8 and J usage is TRBJ1-2, with 7 bases identical to TRBD1. The CDR3 runs to 13 residues. V was clipped by 5 bases and J by 8 bases; unmatched bases: 8. The V gene's germline CDR1 is SGHVS and CDR2 FQNEAQ. CDR3 bases: TGTGCCAGCAGCCGAGAAGGGACAGTCGGCTACACCTTC. Protein sequence: CASSREGTVGYTF.

The chain joins TRBV11-2 to TRBJ1-4; weak D call: TRBD1 (5 bases). V shed 5 bases and J shed 7 bases, with 11 bases lying between them. Germline assignment: CDR1 SGHAT and CDR2 FQNNGV. This CDR3 contains 13 residues. The CDR3 sequence: CASSLVGTEKLFF. Written as DNA, the CDR3 is TGTGCCAGCAGCCTAGTGGGGACTGAAAAACTGTTTTTT.

The chain combines TRBV5-1 with TRBJ2-7; TRBD2 agrees at 11 bases. This CDR3 comprises 16 residues. Unmatched junction bases numbered 9, after V lost 3 bases and J lost 4 bases. From germline, CDR1 is SGHRS and CDR2 YFSETQ. In DNA form, the CDR3 reads TGCGCCAGCAGCTCGAGGACTAGCGGGTTACTTTACGAGCAGTACTTC. Residues: CASSSRTSGLLYEQYF. Filled out from reference TRBV5-1 and TRBJ2-7, the complete variable domain reads KAGVTQTPRYLIKTRGQQVTLSCSPISGHRSVSWYQQTPGQGLQFLFEYFSETQRNKGNFPGRFSGRQFSNSRSEMNVSTLELGDSALYLCASSSRTSGLLYEQYFGPGTRLTVT.

This clone was seen just once. This chain uses TRBV6-6 with TRBJ2-5, with D possibly matching TRBD1 (6 bases). The V gene lost 2 bases and the J gene lost 7 bases, with 14 bases spanning the gap. This CDR3 is 14 amino acids long. Germline values: CDR1 MNHNY, CDR2 SVGAGI (reference sequence). CDR3 sequence reads: CASSYRQGLGTQYF. CDR3 nucleotides: TGTGCCAGCAGTTACAGGCAGGGGCTAGGGACCCAGTACTTC.

The chain uses TRBV6-6 and TRBJ1-2; unclear D gene. Germline CDR1 is MNHNY and CDR2 is SVGAGI (reference sequence). V lost 6 bases, J lost 8 bases, and 10 bases lay in between. The CDR3 runs 11 residues. The CDR3 sequence is CASSLDTGYTF. Written as DNA, the CDR3 is TGTGCCAGCAGCCTCGACACAGGCTACACCTTC.

This clone was seen a handful of times. This chain links TRBV18 with TRBJ2-1, with D tentatively TRBD2 (6 bases). The length of the CDR3 is 14 residues. The germline CDR1 and CDR2 sequences are KGHSH and LQKENI. Between the trimmed V and J ends, which lost 3 bases and 6 bases, there was a span of 12 bases. CDR3 region: CASSPKLALNEQFF. The DNA of the CDR3 is TGTGCCAGCTCACCGAAGCTAGCGCTCAATGAGCAGTTCTTC.

In DNA form, the CDR3 reads TGTGCCAGCAGATCTAGGCCCCCTTGGACAGGGGTTGAAGCTTTCTTT. It is translated as CASRSRPPWTGVEAFF. The chain combines TRBV5-4 with TRBJ1-1, with 9 bases lining up with TRBD1. The CDR3 is made up of 16 amino acids. In germline, CDR1 is SGHNT, CDR2 YYREEE (reference sequence). V dropped 5 bases and J dropped 7; count of bases not matched to a gene: 15.

The chain carries TRBV10-2 and TRBJ1-2; D possibly corresponds to TRBD1 (6 bases). Per the germline V gene, CDR1 is WSHSY and CDR2 is SAAADI. The V gene lost 7 bases and the J gene lost 6 bases, with 12 bases spanning the gap. The CDR3 covers 12 residues. The CDR3, as DNA: TGCGCCAGCACCGGGGGCTTCCATGGCTACACCTTC. This translates into CASTGGFHGYTF.

The sample holds a few counts of this clone. The rearrangement links TRBV7-8 to TRBJ1-4; TRBD1 matches at 9 bases. Trimming at V came to 1 base and at J to 8 bases, leaving 5 bases not matched to a gene. CDR3 size: 15 residues. CDR1 is SGHVS, CDR2 FQNEAQ, per germline. The CDR3 region is CASSLVGTGKEKLFF. The CDR3 DNA is TGTGCCAGCAGCTTAGTTGGGACAGGGAAGGAAAAACTGTTTTTT.

The rearrangement links TRBV9 to TRBJ2-5; D is unresolved. CDR3 length: 14 amino acids. Trimming cost V 0 bases and J 3 bases, with 9 bases left between them. Germline CDR1 and CDR2: SGDLS and YYNGEE. CDR3 sequence: CASSVGALEETQYF. The CDR3 nucleotides read TGTGCCAGCAGCGTAGGTGCCTTAGAAGAGACCCAGTACTTC.

This rearrangement joins TRBV4-2 to TRBJ1-1; 9 nucleotides match TRBD1. Losses at the gene ends were 3 bases for V and 1 base for J; bases not matched to a gene: 0. CDR3 size: 14 residues. Germline V gives CDR1 LGHNA, CDR2 YNFKEQ. The CDR3 protein is CASSQDRGNTEAFF. In nucleotides, the CDR3 is TGTGCCAGCAGCCAGGACAGGGGGAACACTGAAGCTTTCTTT.

This clone was seen once. This chain joins TRBV10-3 and TRBJ2-2; 8 positions match TRBD1. With 4 bases clipped from V and 1 base from J, the junction kept 11 bases outside the gene matches. The CDR3 sequence is 18 residues long. From germline, CDR1 is ENHRY and CDR2 SYGVKD. The CDR3 DNA follows: TGTGCCATCAGTGGACAAAACCCCGGGACAGGGAACACCGGGGAGCTGTTTTTT. Amino acids: CAISGQNPGTGNTGELFF.

The J gene is TRBJ1-1, the V gene TRBV6-5; 7 bases match TRBD1. The V gene end was trimmed by 6 bases and the J gene end by 5 bases; junction bases not matched to a gene: 9. This CDR3 is built from 14 residues. CDR1 and CDR2 from the germline V gene are MNHEY and SVGAGI. The CDR3 DNA sequence: TGTGCCAGCAGGGGGAGGGGACAGTGGACTGAAGCTTTCTTT. It encodes CASRGRGQWTEAFF.

The chain couples TRBV9 to TRBJ1-2; 8 positions agree with TRBD1. The junction had 5 bases not matched to a gene; V was cut back by 2 bases and J by 2 bases. CDR1 and CDR2 (germline): SGDLS, YYNGEE. This CDR3 comprises 15 residues. CDR3 in amino acids: CASSVDRGANYGYTF. The CDR3 DNA reads as TGTGCCAGCAGCGTCGACAGGGGAGCCAACTATGGCTACACCTTC.

CDR3 sequence: CASSIRGQGTGELFF. In DNA form, the CDR3 reads TGTGCCAGTAGTATCAGGGGGCAGGGCACCGGGGAGCTGTTTTTT. The chain couples TRBV19 to TRBJ2-2, with 8 bases matching TRBD1. Germline lookup yields CDR1 LNHDA and CDR2 SQIVND (reference sequence). Germline trimming cut 3 bases from V and 4 bases from J; bases unmatched to any gene: 4. The CDR3 spans 15 residues.

The rearrangement links TRBV5-4 to TRBJ2-7, with TRBD2 matching over 8 bases. Germline V lookup: CDR1 SGHNT, CDR2 YYREEE (reference sequence). The J segment lost 6 bases and the V segment lost 0 bases, leaving 5 bases of the junction unmatched. This CDR3 has 14 residues. The CDR3 here is CASSLAGGVGEQYF. CDR3 DNA: TGTGCCAGCAGCTTGGCCGGGGGGGTAGGCGAGCAGTACTTC.

The chain has TRBV6-1 and TRBJ1-1; maybe TRBD1 (5 bases). Trimming removed 6 bases from V and 1 base from J, with 15 bases in between. Per the germline V gene, CDR1 is MNHNS and CDR2 is SASEGT. This CDR3 contains 15 residues. The DNA for the CDR3 is TGTGCCAGCAGGGCCCCAGGGATCAAGAACACTGAAGCTTTCTTT. It specifies CASRAPGIKNTEAFF.

The chain carries TRBV13 and TRBJ2-1; D gene ambiguous. CDR3 length equals 11 residues. V was shortened by 5 bases and J by 8 bases, with 7 bases between the two germline ends. CDR1 is PRHDT and CDR2 is FYEKMQ in the germline V gene (reference sequence). The DNA of the CDR3 is TGTGCCAGCAGCGAAGGATATGAGCAGTTCTTC. This codes for CASSEGYEQFF.

The rearrangement uses TRBV12-5 and TRBJ2-3; D possibly corresponds to TRBD1 (6 bases). Trimming took off 4 bases at V and 14 bases at J, with 16 bases between the two ends. The CDR3 runs to 12 residues. From germline, CDR1 is LGHNT and CDR2 FRNRAP. DNA of the CDR3: TGTGCTAGTGGTTCCCGGACAGCCCATCTGTATTTT. Protein sequence: CASGSRTAHLYF.

This clone is categorized as large (0.1 to 1%). The J gene is TRBJ2-1, the V gene TRBV11-2; 8 nucleotides agree with TRBD2. The V gene's germline CDR1 is SGHAT and CDR2 FQNNGV. This CDR3 is built from 13 residues. Unmatched junction bases numbered 5, after V lost 8 bases and J lost 5 bases. CDR3: CASHPGGDNEQFF. CDR3 in DNA: TGTGCCAGCCACCCCGGGGGGGACAATGAGCAGTTCTTC.

Here the CDR3 DNA reads TGTGCCAGTAGGAGATTTTCACAGAACACTGAAGCTTTCTTT. Protein product: CASRRFSQNTEAFF. The V call is TRBV19, the J call TRBJ1-1, with D uncertain. The CDR3 spans 14 residues. The germline V and J ends were trimmed by 6 bases and 1 base, with 12 bases remaining between them. Germline CDR1 is LNHDA and CDR2 is SQIVND (reference sequence).

This chain uses TRBV7-2 with TRBJ1-4; possibly TRBD1 for D (6 bases). This CDR3 is built from 15 residues. Trimming removed 5 bases at V and 3 bases at J, with 13 bases between. Germline loops: CDR1 SGHTA, CDR2 FQGNSA. CDR3 amino acids: CASSPQGTSNEKLFF. DNA of the CDR3: TGTGCCAGCAGCCCCCAGGGGACCTCTAATGAAAAACTGTTTTTT.

The chain joins TRBV7-9 to TRBJ2-2, with 8 bases aligning to TRBD2. V shed 2 bases and J 4 bases; nucleotides not matched to a gene: 3. From germline, CDR1 is SEHNR and CDR2 FQNEAQ (reference sequence). The CDR3 consists of 15 residues. CDR3 sequence reads: CASSLMRGATGELFF. DNA for the CDR3: TGTGCCAGCAGCTTAATGCGGGGGGCCACCGGGGAGCTGTTTTTT.

The chain links TRBV2 to TRBJ2-6; D gene ambiguous. Trimming left V 7 bases short and J 0 bases short, with 7 bases between. This CDR3 contains 14 residues. Looked up from germline, CDR1 is SNHLY and CDR2 is FYNNEI. CDR3 in DNA: TGTGCCAGCATGCCGAGCTCTGGGGCCAACGTCCTGACTTTC. Translation: CASMPSSGANVLTF.

CDR3 residues: CARQGQCSLALGFCEQYF. CDR3 DNA sequence: TGTGCCAGACAGGGGCAATGTTCTCTTGCCCTTGGTTTTTGCGAGCAGTACTTC. The genes are TRBV10-3 and TRBJ2-7, with 8 bases fitting TRBD1. CDR1 and CDR2 (germline): ENHRY, SYGVKD. The CDR3 has 18 amino acids. V gave up 10 bases and J gave up 6 bases; unmatched junction bases: 26.

The chain couples TRBV5-4 to TRBJ2-1; a weak D match, TRBD1 (6 bases). Germline-derived CDR1 and CDR2 are SGHNT and YYREEE (reference sequence). V was clipped by 4 bases and J by 1 base, with 18 bases between them. The CDR3 runs 17 residues. The CDR3 sequence is CASSKGGPTSSYNEQFF. CDR3 in DNA: TGTGCCAGCAGCAAAGGGGGACCAACATCATCCTACAATGAGCAGTTCTTC.

The chain carries TRBV5-1 and TRBJ2-7; tentatively, D is TRBD1 or TRBD2 (6 bases each). V lost 2 bases and J lost 2, with 11 bases in between. Germline CDR1 reads SGHRS; CDR2 reads YFSETQ. CDR3 length: 14 amino acids. The CDR3 loop is CASSFTGGPYEQYF. DNA for the CDR3: TGCGCCAGCAGCTTTACCGGGGGCCCCTACGAGCAGTACTTC.